This T cell receptor beta chain was documented in a study of cytomegalovirus exposure and HLA in healthy donors. Overall study results and limits: Most TCR beta V segments were productive about 87% or about 30% of the time in an earlier analysis.

Regarding this clone: Its specificity is not known.

Germline CDR1 PRHDT, CDR2 FYEKMQ (reference sequence). CDR3 length: 18 amino acids. J was trimmed by 0 bases and V by 5 bases; bases with no gene match: 14. Both 60 Vbeta primers and 13 Jbeta primers went into the PCR. Clones were sequenced by immunoSEQ multiplex PCR, and TCRdb holds only the in-frame ones, with some missing. The table includes around 220,000 clones, 70% to 85% detected once. Sequenced input: PBMCs. The V call is TRBV13, the J call TRBJ1-1; 8 bases agree with TRBD1. The receptor's source is a girl aged 2 to 9 in good health and CMV-seronegative. Here the CDR3 DNA reads TGTGCCAGCAGCACTCTGACGGCAGGGGGCGGGGTGAACACTGAAGCTTTCTTT. It encodes CASSTLTAGGGVNTEAFF.